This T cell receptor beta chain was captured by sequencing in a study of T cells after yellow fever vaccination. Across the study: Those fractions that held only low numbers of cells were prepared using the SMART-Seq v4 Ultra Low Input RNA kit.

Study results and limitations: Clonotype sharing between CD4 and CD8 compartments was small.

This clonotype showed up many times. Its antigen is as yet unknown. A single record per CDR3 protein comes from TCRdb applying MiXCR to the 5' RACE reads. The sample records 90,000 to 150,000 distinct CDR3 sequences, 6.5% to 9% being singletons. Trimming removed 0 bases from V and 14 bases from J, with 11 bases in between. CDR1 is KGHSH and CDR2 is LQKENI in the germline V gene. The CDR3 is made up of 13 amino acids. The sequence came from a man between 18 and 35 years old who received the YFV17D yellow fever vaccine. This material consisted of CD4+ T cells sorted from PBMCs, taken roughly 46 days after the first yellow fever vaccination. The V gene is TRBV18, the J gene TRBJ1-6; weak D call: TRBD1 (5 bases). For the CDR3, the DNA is TGTGCCAGCTCACCACCGGGGGGGTCGGCCCTCCACTTT. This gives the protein CASSPPGGSALHF.